What follows describes a single T cell receptor beta chain. This record belongs to a study of blood T cell repertoires in COVID-19. The ends lost 9 bases at V and 7 bases at J; junction bases unmatched: 8. The germline gives CDR1 SGHRS, CDR2 YFSETQ. The CDR3 length is 14 residues. In the original workflow: Amplification of reference gene primers provided the estimated nucleated cell counts. The method was immunoSEQ multiplex PCR; TCRdb's version includes in-frame clones alone and lacks a portion of them. V and J calls plus clone size are reproduced from that table; the DNA served to infer D and trimming. The sample contains fewer than 400,000 clones, approximately 89% of which appear only once.

The clonotype originates from a woman in her thirties with COVID-19, enrolled during active disease. Sequencing input: peripheral blood. The chain joins TRBV5-1 to TRBJ2-1; 12 nucleotides line up with TRBD1. CDR3 protein: CATVPGQGANEQFF. As DNA, the CDR3 is TGCGCCACTGTACCGGGACAGGGGGCGAATGAGCAGTTCTTC.